The source of this T cell receptor beta chain is a study of regulatory T cells in long-lasting Graves disease. General observations from the study: Among the persistent patients, 2,500 to 3,000 public clonotypes were shared, more than the roughly 970 shared among new patients.

Combining iRepertoire HTBI primers with Arm-PCR of CDR3 regions, the authors built TCR beta libraries. TCRdb re-derived calls from the multiplex PCR reads in MiXCR, one entry per CDR3 protein. In the table there are 600,000 to 650,000 distinct CDR3 sequences, roughly 15% of which are singletons. Specified time point: newly diagnosed GD, antithyroid drugs for less than 3 months. Extracted RNA from PBMCs served as the source of the TCR library. This clonotype occurred many times. Its antigen is unknown. This same sample was also part of a study on T cells in Graves' hyperthyroidism and ophthalmopathy. According to that study: The HTBI primer set was used in a first-round RT-PCR of the TCR CDR3.

The material was peripheral blood mononuclear cells (PBMCs), obtained at new diagnosis, from a patient treated with antithyroid drugs. The sequence derives from a woman aged 30 to 39 with Graves disease.

This chain's CDR3 is CSVSGGRETQYF. The CDR3 DNA reads as TGCAGCGTCTCGGGGGGGCGGGAGACCCAGTACTTC. The V and J genes are TRBV29-1 and TRBJ2-5, with 8 positions matching TRBD2. J gave up 5 bases and V 6 bases, and 5 bases lay outside the gene matches. Germline CDR1 SQVTM, CDR2 ANQGSEA. The CDR3 runs 12 residues.